Listed below are T cell receptor beta chains from one sample, sequenced in a study of shared clonotypes between healthy human individuals. The protocol was immunoSEQ multiplex PCR, while the TCRdb copy is restricted to in-frame clones and leaves out a portion. The sample lists some 2.1 million clones, about 95% occurring once. The specimen sequenced was naive CD8+ T cells sorted from blood. Receptors originate from a man aged 18 to 35 in good health. Each CDR3 is given with its conserved first and last residue. The D gene is left open where the match is weak. Where a row states a size, it is once, few, many or the class of an expanded clone; other rows omit it.

V: TRBV7-6
D: .
J: TRBJ2-5
size: .
CDR3: CASSLNVLRETQYF
DNA: TGTGCCAGCAGCTTAAACGTCTTAAGGGAGACCCAGTACTTC

V: TRBV5-1
D: .
J: TRBJ1-5
size: .
CDR3: CASRPTGYSNQPQHF
DNA: TGCGCCAGCAGACCAACAGGTTATAGCAATCAGCCCCAGCATTTT

V: TRBV27
D: TRBD1
J: TRBJ2-7
size: .
CDR3: CASSPLGTGGYEQYF
DNA: TGTGCCAGCAGTCCGCTAGGGACAGGGGGGTACGAGCAGTACTTC

V: TRBV4-1
D: .
J: TRBJ1-1
size: few
CDR3: CASSQDRSGLNTEAFF
DNA: TGCGCCAGCAGCCAAGATCGGTCGGGATTGAACACTGAAGCTTTCTTT

V: TRBV28
D: .
J: TRBJ1-2
size: .
CDR3: CASSLIRTRPIYEGYTF
DNA: TGTGCCAGCAGTTTGATACGGACGAGACCGATCTATGAGGGCTACACCTTC

V: TRBV5-6
D: .
J: TRBJ2-7
size: .
CDR3: CASSLRGNSYEQYF
DNA: TGTGCCAGCAGCTTGAGGGGAAACTCCTACGAGCAGTACTTC

V: TRBV5-1
D: .
J: TRBJ1-3
size: .
CDR3: CASSLDPANSGNTIYF
DNA: TGCGCCAGCAGCTTGGATCCAGCAAACTCTGGAAACACCATATATTTT

V: TRBV21-1
D: .
J: TRBJ2-3
size: .
CDR3: CASSKAPEDREATDTQYF
DNA: TGTGCCAGCAGCAAAGCTCCTGAGGACAGGGAGGCAACAGATACGCAGTATTTT

V: TRBV27
D: .
J: TRBJ1-6
size: few
CDR3: CASSFRGTDSPLHF
DNA: TGTGCCAGCAGTTTTAGGGGGACCGATTCACCCCTCCACTTT

V: TRBV7-2
D: .
J: TRBJ1-1
size: .
CDR3: CASSPTSAGWGYATEAFF
DNA: TGTGCCAGCAGCCCCACCTCCGCAGGGTGGGGATATGCCACTGAAGCTTTCTTT

V: TRBV15
D: .
J: TRBJ1-2
size: .
CDR3: CATSRDIGVYTF
DNA: TGTGCCACCAGCAGAGATATCGGTGTATACACCTTC

V: TRBV15
D: .
J: TRBJ2-2
size: .
CDR3: CATSRELDNTGELFF
DNA: TGTGCCACCAGCAGAGAGCTAGATAACACCGGGGAGCTGTTTTTT

V: TRBV7-9
D: .
J: TRBJ2-7
size: .
CDR3: CASSLPVSYEQYF
DNA: TGTGCCAGCAGCTTACCCGTCTCCTACGAGCAGTACTTC

V: TRBV28
D: .
J: TRBJ2-1
size: .
CDR3: CASSTPGLDRGSYNEQFF
DNA: TGTGCCAGCAGTACTCCGGGACTCGATAGGGGCTCCTACAATGAGCAGTTCTTC

V: TRBV13
D: .
J: TRBJ1-1
size: .
CDR3: CASSMRQPNTEAFF
DNA: TGTGCCAGCAGCATGAGACAGCCGAACACTGAAGCTTTCTTT

V: TRBV11-2
D: .
J: TRBJ2-7
size: few
CDR3: CASSLAQTYEQYF
DNA: TGTGCCAGCAGCTTAGCACAGACCTACGAGCAGTACTTC

V: TRBV30
D: TRBD2
J: TRBJ2-5
size: .
CDR3: CAWTRRGLAKEETQYF
DNA: TGTGCCTGGACCCGACGGGGACTAGCGAAAGAAGAGACCCAGTACTTC

V: TRBV15
D: TRBD1
J: TRBJ2-7
size: .
CDR3: CATQRTGGYEQYF
DNA: TGTGCCACCCAAAGGACAGGGGGCTACGAGCAGTACTTC

V: TRBV7-2
D: .
J: TRBJ2-5
size: .
CDR3: CASSSQGGRRHLQETQYF
DNA: TGTGCCAGCAGCTCCCAGGGCGGACGGAGGCATTTACAAGAGACCCAGTACTTC

V: TRBV4-3
D: .
J: TRBJ1-6
size: .
CDR3: CASSQDQEGTFSSYNSPLHF
DNA: TGCGCCAGCAGCCAAGATCAGGAGGGGACCTTCAGCTCCTATAATTCACCCCTCCACTTT

V: TRBV9
D: .
J: TRBJ2-3
size: .
CDR3: CASSVLDFTDTQYF
DNA: TGTGCCAGCAGCGTACTAGACTTCACAGATACGCAGTATTTT

V: TRBV27
D: .
J: TRBJ2-1
size: .
CDR3: CASRIGLKTNNEQFF
DNA: TGTGCCAGCAGGATTGGACTCAAAACGAACAATGAGCAGTTCTTC

V: TRBV27
D: TRBD1
J: TRBJ1-1
size: .
CDR3: CASMGQGNTEAFF
DNA: TGTGCCAGCATGGGACAGGGTAACACTGAAGCTTTCTTT

V: TRBV29-1
D: .
J: TRBJ2-7
size: .
CDR3: CSVEVGWGYEQYF
DNA: TGCAGCGTTGAAGTAGGTTGGGGCTACGAGCAGTACTTC